One and the same sample provided the 25 T cell receptor beta chains below, sequenced in a study of control samples from healthy donors and cancer patients. Measured with immunoSEQ multiplex PCR; TCRdb has only the in-frame clones, and not every one. In the table there are 65,000 to 70,000 clones, more than 80% of which are singletons. Sequenced material: PBMCs. The receptor set was obtained from a woman aged 45-65 years with lung cancer.

This sequence joins TRBV21-1 and TRBJ1-5; the table names TRBD1, a call not compared with the DNA. TRBV21-1 is deemed a pseudogene. This CDR3 has 14 amino acids. DNA for the CDR3: TGTGCCAGCAGCAAAGGACAGGAGGAACAGCCCCAGCATTTT. Its translation: CASSKGQEEQPQHF.

V gene TRBV28 combines with J gene TRBJ1-2; possibly TRBD1 for D (5 bases). The ends were cut back, 6 bases at V and 4 bases at J, with 9 bases in the middle. The CDR3 is 12 amino acids. Germline CDR1 reads MDHEN; CDR2 reads SYDVKM. CDR3 sequence reads: CASSARGYGYTF. In DNA, the CDR3 is TGTGCCAGCAGCGCGAGGGGCTATGGCTACACCTTC.

CDR3 nucleotide sequence: TGTGCCAGCAGTTTCGAAGATTCGAAAGGGACCCAGTACTTC. It is translated as CASSFEDSKGTQYF. The J gene is TRBJ2-5, the V gene TRBV27, with unresolved D. CDR3 length: 14 amino acids. Trimming left V 3 bases short and J 7 bases short, with 15 bases between. Germline V gene sequence: CDR1 MNHEY, CDR2 SMNVEV (reference sequence).

The chain has TRBV25-1 and TRBJ1-1; 7 positions match TRBD1. The CDR3 has 16 amino acids. Germline V gives CDR1 MGHDK, CDR2 SYGVNS. Trimming cost V 4 bases and J 1 base; bases outside gene matches: 9. The chain's CDR3 is CASSGRQGLRNTEAFF. The DNA for the CDR3 is TGTGCCAGCAGTGGAAGACAGGGTCTGAGGAACACTGAAGCTTTCTTT. The full variable domain, rest sourced from reference TRBV25-1 and TRBJ1-1, is EADIYQTPRYLVIGTGKKITLECSQTMGHDKMYWYQQDPGMELHLIHYSYGVNSTEKGDLSSESTVSRIRTEHFPLTLESARPSHTSQYLCASSGRQGLRNTEAFFGQGTRLTVV.

V usage is TRBV30 and J usage is TRBJ2-6; 9 positions match TRBD1. Losses at the gene ends were 0 bases for V and 2 bases for J; bases not matched to a gene: 11. This CDR3 spans 19 amino acids. CDR1 is GTSNPN and CDR2 is SVGIG in the germline V gene (reference sequence). The CDR3 region is CAWSVRRTGVRTGANVLTF. CDR3 in DNA: TGTGCCTGGAGTGTACGAAGGACAGGGGTGAGGACTGGGGCCAACGTCCTGACTTTC.

V and J are TRBV6-5 and TRBJ1-2; D is possibly TRBD1 (6 bases). V was trimmed by 6 bases and J by 7 bases, leaving 18 bases between them. Per the germline V gene, CDR1 is MNHEY and CDR2 is SVGAGI. The CDR3 runs 14 residues. CDR3 amino acids: CASRPTETGRGYTF. CDR3 in DNA: TGTGCCAGCAGACCTACGGAAACAGGGCGTGGCTACACCTTC.

The chain combines TRBV29-1 with TRBJ1-2; D remains unclear. Trimming removed 5 bases from V and 2 bases from J, with 9 bases in between. The CDR3 runs 12 residues. Germline V gene sequence: CDR1 SQVTM, CDR2 ANQGSEA. CDR3 in amino acids: CSVRTENYGYTF. Here the CDR3 DNA reads TGCAGCGTTCGGACGGAGAACTATGGCTACACCTTC.

The genes are TRBV5-1 and TRBJ1-3; TRBD1 might be the D (5 bases). V dropped 1 base and J dropped 2 bases, with 13 bases sitting between them. The CDR3 contains 16 residues. Germline loops: CDR1 SGHRS, CDR2 YFSETQ. The CDR3 nucleotides read TGCGCCAGCAGCTTGTCCGGCAGGGATACTGGAAACACCATATATTTT. It yields the protein CASSLSGRDTGNTIYF. The whole variable domain, filled in from reference TRBV5-1 and TRBJ1-3, reads KAGVTQTPRYLIKTRGQQVTLSCSPISGHRSVSWYQQTPGQGLQFLFEYFSETQRNKGNFPGRFSGRQFSNSRSEMNVSTLELGDSALYLCASSLSGRDTGNTIYFGEGSWLTVV.

V usage is TRBV5-6 and J usage is TRBJ2-7; TRBD1 matches 9 bases. Trimming cost V 0 bases and J 3 bases; bases outside gene matches: 4. Per germline, CDR1 SGHDT and CDR2 YYEEEE. This CDR3 spans 15 amino acids. The CDR3 region is CASSLVDRGRYEQYF. The CDR3 nucleotides read TGTGCCAGCAGCTTGGTGGACAGGGGACGCTACGAGCAGTACTTC.

J is TRBJ1-1 and V is TRBV20-1; a weak D match, TRBD1 (6 bases). V was pared by 3 bases and J by 0 bases, with 14 bases between. CDR3 size: 15 residues. Germline V gene data show CDR1 as DFQATT and CDR2 as SNEGSKA (reference sequence). The CDR3 nucleotides are TGCAGTGCTAGTGCGTCAGGGGTTATGAACACTGAAGCTTTCTTT. Translation gives CSASASGVMNTEAFF.

The chain carries TRBV20-1 and TRBJ2-5; maybe TRBD2 (6 bases). This CDR3 region has 11 residues. With 5 bases removed from V and 5 bases from J, the gap between germline ends came to 9 bases. Germline CDR1 is DFQATT and CDR2 is SNEGSKA (reference sequence). This CDR3 is CSAAAGETQYF. The CDR3 DNA sequence: TGCAGTGCTGCGGCGGGGGAGACCCAGTACTTC.

The V call is TRBV11-3, the J call TRBJ2-2, with D unclear. CDR3 length: 13 amino acids. Germline V gene lookup returns CDR1 SGHNT and CDR2 YENEEA. V was shortened by 2 bases and J by 6 bases, with 7 bases between the two germline ends. CDR3 protein: CASSLLSSGELFF. The DNA of the CDR3 is TGTGCCAGCAGCTTACTCTCGTCCGGGGAGCTGTTTTTT. Full variable domain (rest looked up from reference TRBV11-3 and TRBJ2-2): EAGVVQSPRYKIIEKKQPVAFWCNPISGHNTLYWYLQNLGQGPELLIRYENEEAVDDSQLPKDRFSAERLKGVDSTLKIQPAELGDSAVYLCASSLLSSGELFFGEGSRLTVL.

The chain uses TRBV29-1 and TRBJ2-1; 12 bases line up with TRBD1. Per the germline V gene, CDR1 is SQVTM and CDR2 is ANQGSEA. V lost 3 bases and J lost 6; bases outside the gene matches: 6. The CDR3 is 15 residues long. CDR3 sequence reads: CSVDDGTGGFNEQFF. CDR3 in DNA: TGCAGCGTTGATGATGGGACAGGGGGCTTCAATGAGCAGTTCTTC.

This chain links TRBV5-5 with TRBJ1-2; D is unresolved. The CDR3 has 14 residues. Per germline, CDR1 SGHKS and CDR2 YYEKEE (reference sequence). Trimming left V 4 bases short and J 8 bases short, with 18 bases between. CDR3 sequence: CASSPEDFLGGYTF. DNA for the CDR3: TGTGCCAGCAGCCCGGAGGACTTTTTGGGCGGCTACACCTTC. Drawing the rest from reference TRBV5-5 and TRBJ1-2, the complete variable domain is DAGVTQSPTHLIKTRGQQVTLRCSPISGHKSVSWYQQVLGQGPQFIFQYYEKEERGRGNFPDRFSARQFPNYSSELNVNALLLGDSALYLCASSPEDFLGGYTFGSGTRLTVV.

The chain is built from TRBV11-3 and TRBJ1-6; no reliable D call. Per the germline V gene, CDR1 is SGHNT and CDR2 is YENEEA. V lost 3 bases and J lost 7, with 13 bases in between. This CDR3 contains 15 residues. The chain's CDR3 is CASSFGRKWNSPLHF. As DNA, the CDR3 is TGTGCCAGCAGCTTTGGGAGAAAATGGAATTCACCCCTCCACTTT.

The chain employs TRBV28 and TRBJ2-7, with D uncertain. Germline CDR1 is MDHEN and CDR2 is SYDVKM. The CDR3 has 11 residues. With 4 bases removed from V and 7 bases from J, the gap between germline ends came to 8 bases. The CDR3 loop reads CASSSTEEQYF. The CDR3 DNA is TGTGCCAGCAGTTCCACAGAAGAGCAGTACTTC.

V and J are TRBV10-3 and TRBJ2-3, with TRBD2 identical over 12 bases. The CDR3 contains 16 residues. The trim removed 3 bases at V and 0 bases at J, leaving 1 base unmatched. Germline lookup yields CDR1 ENHRY and CDR2 SYGVKD. This CDR3 is CAISEGLAGSTDTQYF. The CDR3 nucleotides read TGTGCCATCAGTGAAGGACTAGCGGGGAGCACAGATACGCAGTATTTT.

The J gene is TRBJ1-1, the V gene TRBV15, with D unresolved. This CDR3 spans 13 amino acids. Germline V gives CDR1 LNHNV, CDR2 YYDKDF (reference sequence). Trimming took off 5 bases at V and 0 bases at J, with 7 bases between the two ends. CDR3 nucleotides: TGTGCCACCAGCCGATTCATGAACACTGAAGCTTTCTTT. Protein sequence: CATSRFMNTEAFF.

This chain uses TRBV19 with TRBJ1-1; D perhaps matches TRBD1 (6 bases). This CDR3 contains 13 residues. V lost 0 bases, J lost 7 bases, and 9 bases lay in between. Germline lookup yields CDR1 LNHDA and CDR2 SQIVND (reference sequence). CDR3 sequence (DNA): TGTGCCAGTAGTATAGAGGGACATTTTGAAGCTTTCTTT. Its protein product is CASSIEGHFEAFF.

V usage is TRBV18 and J usage is TRBJ1-2, with D hard to call. The V and J ends lost 4 bases and 0 bases respectively, with 9 bases between them. There are 14 residues in the CDR3. The germline V gene has CDR1 KGHSH and CDR2 LQKENI. Written as DNA, the CDR3 is TGTGCCAGCTCACGGGGTGGTACTAACTATGGCTACACCTTC. Encoded protein: CASSRGGTNYGYTF.

The J gene is TRBJ2-1, the V gene TRBV5-1, with TRBD1 identical over 9 bases. Unmatched junction bases numbered 7, after V lost 4 bases and J lost 2 bases. The germline V gene encodes CDR1 SGHRS and CDR2 YFSETQ. CDR3 size: 16 residues. CDR3: CASSENTGGAYNEQFF. The CDR3 DNA is TGCGCCAGCAGCGAGAACACAGGGGGCGCCTACAATGAGCAGTTCTTC.

CDR3 sequence reads: CASSLGPWSDRGLAEAFF. The DNA for the CDR3 is TGCGCCAGCAGCTTGGGTCCTTGGAGTGACAGGGGGCTCGCTGAAGCTTTCTTT. The rearrangement joins TRBV5-1 to TRBJ1-1, with 10 bases aligning to TRBD1. With 0 bases clipped from V and 6 bases from J, the junction kept 14 bases outside the gene matches. CDR1 is SGHRS and CDR2 is YFSETQ in the germline V gene. This CDR3 has 18 residues.

The chain combines TRBV6-2 or TRBV6-3 with TRBJ2-7; D may be TRBD1 (5 bases). The CDR3 contains 13 residues. The V gene's germline CDR1 is MNHEY and CDR2 SVGEGT. Deletions cut 2 bases from V and 0 bases from J, with 5 bases between. CDR3 residues: CASSYDSSYEQYF. CDR3 DNA: TGTGCCAGCAGTTACGACAGCTCCTACGAGCAGTACTTC.

About this clone: The junction and the germline gene differ at one end; a read error may be behind it. This rearrangement joins TRBV24-1 to TRBJ2-5; no clear D. Germline assignment: CDR1 KGHDR and CDR2 SFDVKD. This CDR3 comprises 13 residues. The CDR3 DNA reads TGTGCCACCAGTGGTTTGGGTGGGGAGACCCAGTACTTC. Its translation: CATSGLGGETQYF.

This clone was detected only a few times. The V and J genes are TRBV30 and TRBJ1-2, with D hard to call. Germline CDR1 and CDR2: GTSNPN and SVGIG (reference sequence). The CDR3 has 14 residues. V lost 0 bases to trimming and J lost 2 bases, with 10 bases between them. The CDR3 spells CAWSVSGGNYGYTF. CDR3 nucleotide sequence: TGTGCCTGGAGTGTGTCCGGAGGAAACTATGGCTACACCTTC. Full variable domain (outside the CDR3, taken from reference TRBV30 and TRBJ1-2): SQTIHQWPATLVQPVGSPLSLECTVEGTSNPNLYWYRQAAGRGLQLLFYSVGIGQISSEVPQNLSASRPQDRQFILSSKKLLLSDSGFYLCAWSVSGGNYGYTFGSGTRLTVV.